Listed here is a single TCR beta chain. The target antigen is unknown. The data are from a study of T cells after posttransplantation cyclophosphamide. General study results and limits: TRB overlap between skin or GI tissue T cells and blood was limited.

Controls had myeloablative marrow grafts with methotrexate and calcineurin inhibitor, sampled at 1 year. In germline, CDR1 is MGHRA, CDR2 YSYEKL. The CDR3 runs to 15 residues. The V gene end was trimmed by 4 bases and the J gene end by 4 bases; junction bases not matched to a gene: 10. Profiling relied on immunoSEQ multiplex PCR, and the TCRdb table lists in-frame clones only, not all of them. The table has about 15,000 clones, 80% to 85% seen once; the top ten hold around 5%. The sequence came from a male patient aged 18-29 years who received an allogeneic stem cell transplant from a related donor, was CMV-positive, and had no GVHD. Some T cells may have come from the graft donor. The chain couples TRBV4-1 to TRBJ2-7; 7 bases are shared with TRBD2. Material: PBMCs, obtained roughly 350 days after allogeneic stem cell transplant with calcineurin inhibitor and methotrexate. The CDR3 is CASSLKAASGYEQYF. The CDR3 DNA sequence: TGCGCCAGCAGCCTTAAAGCGGCTAGCGGATACGAGCAGTACTTC.